This T cell receptor beta chain was observed in a study of T cells in Graves' hyperthyroidism and ophthalmopathy. General study results and limits: A 13 V-J model separated ophthalmopathy from stable hyperthyroidism. Ophthalmopathy onset followed model prediction by a median approximately seven months.

This clonotype turned up a few times. The antigen is not known. V was clipped by 6 bases and J by 3 bases; unmatched bases: 9. The CDR3 contains 16 residues. Germline CDR1 is LNHDA and CDR2 is SQIVND (reference sequence). TCR beta CDR3 sequences were amplified from RNA transcripts. A set of HTBI primers served as the primers for a first-round RT-PCR of the TCR CDR3. TCRdb re-derived calls from the multiplex PCR reads in MiXCR, one entry per CDR3 protein. The data contain hundreds of thousands of distinct CDR3 sequences, just under 45% of them singletons. The sequenced sample consisted of peripheral blood or thyroid tissue (not recorded which). The chain joins TRBV19 to TRBJ2-7, with TRBD2 identical over 12 bases. This clonotype was obtained from an adult man with Graves' disease, either hyperthyroidism or ophthalmopathy (not recorded which). The CDR3 coding sequence is TGTGCCAGTAGCCGACTAGCGGGAGAGGTATTCTACGAGCAGTACTTC. Protein: CASSRLAGEVFYEQYF.